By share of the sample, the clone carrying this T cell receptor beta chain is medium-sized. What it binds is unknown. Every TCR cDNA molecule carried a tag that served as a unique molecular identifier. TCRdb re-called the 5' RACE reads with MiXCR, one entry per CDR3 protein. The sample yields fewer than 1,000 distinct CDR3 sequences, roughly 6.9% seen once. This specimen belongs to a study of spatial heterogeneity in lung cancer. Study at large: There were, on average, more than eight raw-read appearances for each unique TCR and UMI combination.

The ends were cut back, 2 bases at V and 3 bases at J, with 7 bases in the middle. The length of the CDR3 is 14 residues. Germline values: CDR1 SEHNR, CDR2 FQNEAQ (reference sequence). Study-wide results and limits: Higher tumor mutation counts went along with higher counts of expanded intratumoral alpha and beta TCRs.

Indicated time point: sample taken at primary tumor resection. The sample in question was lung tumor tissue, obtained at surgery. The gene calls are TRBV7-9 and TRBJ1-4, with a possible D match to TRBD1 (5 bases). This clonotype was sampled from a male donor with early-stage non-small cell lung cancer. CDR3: CASSLWGSNEKLFF. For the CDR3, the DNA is TGTGCCAGCAGCTTATGGGGGTCTAATGAAAAACTGTTTTTT.